These 24 T cell receptor beta chains originate from one sample sequenced in a study of spatial heterogeneity in lung cancer. TCRdb fed the 5' RACE reads into MiXCR, producing one record per CDR3 protein. The sample has under 25,000 distinct CDR3 sequences; 5.5% to 7% are singletons. Time point defined: sample taken at primary tumor resection. Sequencing was performed on whole RNA extracted from tumor and nontumor lung tissue, or from frozen PBMC, and the material was left unsorted. The specimen comprised PBMCs, sampled at surgery. These TCRs come from a male donor with early-stage non-small cell lung cancer.

This clonotype appeared a few times. CDR3 region: CASSPRTSVKASEQYF. Written as DNA, the CDR3 is TGTGCCAGCAGCCCCCGGACTAGCGTGAAGGCCTCCGAGCAGTACTTC. V usage is TRBV3-1 and J usage is TRBJ2-7; 9 positions agree with TRBD2. CDR1 is LGHDT, CDR2 YNNKEL, per germline (reference sequence). J gave up 6 bases and V 4 bases, and 13 bases lay outside the gene matches. The CDR3 spans 16 residues.

This sequence joins TRBV24-1 and TRBJ2-1; 8 bases match TRBD2. Trimming removed 7 bases from V and 5 bases from J; junction bases left unmatched: 0. Germline V gene lookup returns CDR1 KGHDR and CDR2 SFDVKD. The CDR3 is made up of 12 amino acids. As DNA, the CDR3 is TGTGCCACCAGAGCGGGAGACAATGAGCAGTTCTTC. Protein: CATRAGDNEQFF.

In its sample, this clonotype was seen a few times. J is TRBJ1-4 and V is TRBV5-1; D call uncertain. Germline assignment: CDR1 SGHRS and CDR2 YFSETQ. V lost 2 bases, J lost 0 bases, and 11 bases lay in between. The CDR3 loop spans 16 amino acids. In DNA, the CDR3 is TGCGCCAGCAGCTTAGCACCAGCCGCAACTAATGAAAAACTGTTTTTT. Encoded protein: CASSLAPAATNEKLFF.

This clonotype has just a few counts. The chain recombines TRBV5-1 with TRBJ2-7, with 7 bases that match TRBD1. V was clipped by 4 bases and J by 5 bases; unmatched bases: 24. This CDR3 contains 19 residues. Germline V gene sequence: CDR1 SGHRS, CDR2 YFSETQ. The CDR3 sequence: CASSPSRRGRRGEGDEQYF. CDR3 in DNA: TGCGCCAGCAGCCCCTCCCGAAGGGGGCGCCGGGGTGAGGGTGACGAGCAGTACTTC.

This clonotype is medium-sized by share. V gene TRBV20-1 combines with J gene TRBJ1-1; D is unclear. Germline CDR1 DFQATT, CDR2 SNEGSKA (reference sequence). This CDR3 is 16 amino acids long. V was pared by 0 bases and J by 0 bases, with 14 bases between. CDR3 residues: CSARDTMSYMNTEAFF. The DNA for the CDR3 is TGCAGTGCTAGAGATACAATGTCGTACATGAACACTGAAGCTTTCTTT.

The chain has TRBV29-1 and TRBJ2-5, with D tentatively TRBD2 (7 bases). Germline CDR1 reads SQVTM; CDR2 reads ANQGSEA. The CDR3 has 13 residues. V lost 1 base and J 5 bases, leaving 11 bases between the germline ends. The CDR3 nucleotides read TGCAGCGTTGAAGCGGGGGGCTTGGAGACCCAGTACTTC. Its translation is CSVEAGGLETQYF.

This chain uses TRBV6-1 with TRBJ2-3, with D perhaps being TRBD1 or TRBD2 (5 bases each). Germline-derived CDR1 and CDR2 are MNHNS and SASEGT. The CDR3 consists of 15 residues. Trimming pared 4 bases from V and 4 bases from J, leaving 15 bases between. CDR3 DNA: TGTGCCAGCAGTGCAGGGCGGTACGGGGCAGATACGCAGTATTTT. It is translated as CASSAGRYGADTQYF.

The genes are TRBV27 and TRBJ2-1; D tentatively reads TRBD1 or TRBD2 (6 bases each). This CDR3 region has 13 residues. Trimming cost V 3 bases and J 9 bases, with 12 bases left between them. Germline V gives CDR1 MNHEY, CDR2 SMNVEV (reference sequence). DNA for the CDR3: TGTGCCAGCAGTTTTGGGGGGCCCCGTGAGCAGTTCTTC. Translated, it gives CASSFGGPREQFF.

This clonotype appeared many times. This chain connects TRBV27 to TRBJ2-1; D ambiguous. The CDR3 is made up of 15 amino acids. Trimming took off 2 bases at V and 4 bases at J, with 12 bases between the two ends. Germline V gene data show CDR1 as MNHEY and CDR2 as SMNVEV (reference sequence). CDR3 DNA: TGTGCCAGCAGTTTACCAAATAGCCTATACAATGAGCAGTTCTTC. Amino acids: CASSLPNSLYNEQFF.

In its sample, this clonotype was seen many times. V is TRBV10-2 and J is TRBJ1-1, with 8 nucleotides matching TRBD1. The CDR3 sequence is 14 residues long. Germline CDR1 and CDR2: WSHSY and SAAADI. Losses at the gene ends were 6 bases for V and 5 bases for J; bases not matched to a gene: 8. The CDR3 region is CASSRRGRGTEAFF. DNA of the CDR3: TGCGCCAGCAGCCGCAGGGGGCGAGGAACTGAAGCTTTCTTT.

This clonotype has only a few counts. The genes are TRBV4-3 and TRBJ2-1; TRBD1 might be the D (6 bases). V was pared by 0 bases and J by 5 bases, with 14 bases between. This CDR3 is built from 16 residues. Germline lookup yields CDR1 LGHNA and CDR2 YSLEER. CDR3 in amino acids: CASSQDLGTFDNEQFF. DNA for the CDR3: TGCGCCAGCAGCCAAGACCTCGGGACATTCGACAATGAGCAGTTCTTC.

This clonotype appeared many times. J is TRBJ1-5 and V is TRBV20-1; 8 nucleotides line up with TRBD1. Germline V gene data show CDR1 as DFQATT and CDR2 as SNEGSKA (reference sequence). The CDR3 runs to 16 residues. Trimming took 4 bases from V and 1 from J; bases not matched to a gene: 9. The CDR3 DNA reads TGCAGTGCTAAACACTCAGGGGGCTGGAGCAATCAGCCCCAGCATTTT. It translates to CSAKHSGGWSNQPQHF.

This clonotype was seen at least ten times. V is TRBV12-3 or TRBV12-4 and J is TRBJ2-1; D is perhaps TRBD2 (5 bases). The CDR3 has 15 residues. V was clipped by 3 bases and J by 7 bases, with 16 bases between them. The CDR3 DNA sequence: TGTGCCAGCAGTTTCTATGGTGGGGAGACGAATGAGCAGTTCTTC. Protein: CASSFYGGETNEQFF.

V gene TRBV12-3 or TRBV12-4 combines with J gene TRBJ2-3; a possible D gene is TRBD2 (6 bases). Between the trimmed V and J ends, which lost 3 bases and 1 base, there was a span of 11 bases. This CDR3 contains 15 residues. The CDR3 DNA is TGTGCCAGCAGTTTGGAGGGGTCTGGCACAGATACGCAGTATTTT. This translates into CASSLEGSGTDTQYF.

Concerning this clonotype itself: One end of the junction fails to match germline, which may point to a read error. The chain has TRBV28 and TRBJ1-2; TRBD1 matches 8 bases. This CDR3 region has 16 residues. CDR1 MDHEN and CDR2 SYDVKM come from the germline V gene. CDR3 protein: CASSLSWDRTSYGHTF. DNA for the CDR3: TGTGCCAGCAGTTTAAGTTGGGACAGGACATCCTATGGCCACACCTTC.

This clonotype was seen more than once but under ten times. J is TRBJ1-1 and V is TRBV10-3; a possible D gene is TRBD1 (5 bases). The CDR3 runs 13 residues. Germline V gives CDR1 ENHRY, CDR2 SYGVKD. V shed 6 bases and J shed 3 bases, with 11 bases lying between them. DNA of the CDR3: TGTGCCATCAGCCCCGAAGGGGACACTGAAGCTTTCTTT. This translates into CAISPEGDTEAFF.

In its sample, this clonotype was seen a few times. The chain carries TRBV5-5 and TRBJ2-5; the match to TRBD2 covers 11 bases. With 1 base clipped from V and 4 bases from J, the junction kept 6 bases outside the gene matches. The CDR3 is made up of 16 amino acids. The germline V gene has CDR1 SGHKS and CDR2 YYEKEE (reference sequence). The CDR3 DNA reads TGTGCCAGCAGCTTGACAACTAGCGGGGGAGCAGAGACCCAGTACTTC. This translates into CASSLTTSGGAETQYF.

This clonotype was seen at least ten times. V usage is TRBV5-1 and J usage is TRBJ1-2, with D maybe TRBD1 (5 bases). CDR3 length: 15 residues. Germline CDR1 and CDR2: SGHRS and YFSETQ. V lost 9 bases and J lost 3, with 21 bases in between. CDR3 region: CATKTSTVADYGYTF. CDR3 nucleotides: TGCGCCACCAAGACGTCGACAGTCGCCGACTATGGCTACACCTTC.

This clonotype was seen a few times. The chain combines TRBV4-1 with TRBJ2-3; D is undetermined. V was pared by 0 bases and J by 6 bases, with 10 bases between. Germline V gene sequence: CDR1 MGHRA, CDR2 YSYEKL. The CDR3 contains 14 residues. CDR3 amino acids: CASSQDPGLDTQYF. As DNA, the CDR3 is TGCGCCAGCAGCCAAGATCCGGGTCTGGATACGCAGTATTTT.

This clonotype was seen a single time. The chain uses TRBV7-2 and TRBJ2-7, with 9 bases that match TRBD1. Germline loops: CDR1 SGHTA, CDR2 FQGNSA. V shed 5 bases and J 7 bases; nucleotides not matched to a gene: 12. The CDR3 length is 15 residues. CDR3 in amino acids: CASSLRGDRVSEQYF. In DNA form, the CDR3 reads TGTGCCAGCAGCCTACGAGGGGACAGGGTGTCTGAGCAGTACTTC.

The chain joins TRBV9 to TRBJ2-2; D is possibly TRBD2 (5 bases). Per germline, CDR1 SGDLS and CDR2 YYNGEE. The V end lost 4 bases, the J end lost 4 bases, and 17 bases lay between the germline ends. This CDR3 has 16 residues. CDR3 region: CASSPNYVRGTGELFF. CDR3 bases: TGTGCCAGCAGCCCTAACTACGTACGGGGCACCGGGGAGCTGTTTTTT. The complete variable domain, with remaining parts taken from reference TRBV9 and TRBJ2-2, reads DSGVTQTPKHLITATGQRVTLRCSPRSGDLSVYWYQQSLDQGLQFLIQYYNGEERAKGNILERFSAQQFPDLHSELNLSSLELGDSALYFCASSPNYVRGTGELFFGEGSRLTVL.

The rearrangement joins TRBV11-2 to TRBJ2-1; 11 bases map to TRBD2. The CDR3 sequence is 18 residues long. CDR1 SGHAT and CDR2 FQNNGV come from the germline V gene. The V segment lost 7 bases and the J segment 3 bases; nucleotides outside the gene matches: 14. CDR3 coding DNA: TGTGCCAGCACCCCGGCGATAGCGGGAGGGAGGGGCTACAATGAGCAGTTCTTC. It encodes CASTPAIAGGRGYNEQFF.

The genes are TRBV7-6 and TRBJ2-3; possible D gene TRBD2, 6 bases. The CDR3 is 15 residues long. Trimming stripped 1 base from V and 5 bases from J, with 13 bases between. Germline V gene sequence: CDR1 SGHVS, CDR2 FNYEAQ. CDR3 region: CASSLDAGPGDTQYF. CDR3 in DNA: TGTGCCAGCAGCTTAGACGCGGGGCCGGGAGATACGCAGTATTTT.

This clonotype was counted many times. V gene TRBV20-1 combines with J gene TRBJ1-6; 8 positions agree with TRBD1. Germline CDR1 and CDR2: DFQATT and SNEGSKA (reference sequence). The CDR3 runs to 14 residues. Losses at the gene ends were 3 bases for V and 6 bases for J; bases not matched to a gene: 4. CDR3 residues: CSASRQGANSPLHF. DNA for the CDR3: TGCAGTGCTAGCCGGCAGGGGGCTAATTCACCCCTCCACTTT.